This T cell receptor beta chain emerged from a study of tumor-infiltrating lymphocytes in primary liver carcinoma. Overall study: Patients were both men and women, whose ages ran from 30 to 69 years. Staging of the tumors gave T1-T3 N0M0, with widths of about 4 to 10 cm. Whole-study results and caveats: Tumors had a significantly higher top-250-clone fraction than blood (p = 0.039).

Blood RNA originated from unsorted whole blood, with germline DNA additionally extracted. Researchers generated TCR beta cDNA from about 530 ng of total RNA, relying on a constant-region primer. Library construction for TCR beta comprised three nested multiplex PCR rounds performed with slightly modified ARM-PCR. A C-beta reverse primer and TRBV1-TRBV30 forward primers served in each of the first two PCR rounds, at approximately 10 cycles apiece. TCRdb called the multiplex PCR reads again in MiXCR, with one record for every CDR3 protein. Counted here are about 350,000 distinct CDR3 sequences, around three fifths occurring once; the ten biggest clones make up about 6.5%. Germline loops: CDR1 MNHEY, CDR2 SVGAGI. The CDR3 totals 13 residues. This clonotype turned up a few times. Its target is not known. One end of the junction does not line up with germline, which may come from a read error.

Sequencing input: peripheral blood. The chain carries TRBV6-5 and TRBJ1-2; a possible D gene is TRBD1 (6 bases). The receptor's source is a man aged 40-50 years with primary liver carcinoma and hepatitis B virus infection. The CDR3 bases are TGTGCCAGCCAGGGGTTAGAGAACTATGGCTGCACCTTC. It yields the protein CASQGLENYGCTF.